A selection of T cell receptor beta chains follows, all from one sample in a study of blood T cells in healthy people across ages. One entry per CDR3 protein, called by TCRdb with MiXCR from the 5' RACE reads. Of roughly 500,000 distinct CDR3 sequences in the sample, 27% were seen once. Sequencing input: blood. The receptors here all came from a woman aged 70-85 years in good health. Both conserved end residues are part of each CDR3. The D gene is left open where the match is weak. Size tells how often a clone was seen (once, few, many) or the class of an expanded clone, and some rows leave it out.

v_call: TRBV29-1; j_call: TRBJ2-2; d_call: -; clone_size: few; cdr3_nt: TGCAGCGTTGACTTCCAGTCCGGGGAGCTGTTTTTT; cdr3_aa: CSVDFQSGELFF
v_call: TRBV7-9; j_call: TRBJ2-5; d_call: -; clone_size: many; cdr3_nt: TGTGCCAGCAGCGCAGGAGAGACCCAGTACTTC; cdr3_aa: CASSAGETQYF
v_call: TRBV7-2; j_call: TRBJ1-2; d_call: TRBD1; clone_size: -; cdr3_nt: TGTGCCAGCAGTTCCGACAGGGGGAAGGGCTACACCTTC; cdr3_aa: CASSSDRGKGYTF
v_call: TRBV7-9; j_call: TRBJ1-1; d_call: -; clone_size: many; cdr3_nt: TGTGCCAGCAGCTTCCAACAGGGCACTGAAGCTTTCTTT; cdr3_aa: CASSFQQGTEAFF
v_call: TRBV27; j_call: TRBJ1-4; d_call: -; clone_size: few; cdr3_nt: TGTGCCAGCAGTTTATCAGGCAGAGCCTATGAAAAACTGTTTTTT; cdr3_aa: CASSLSGRAYEKLFF
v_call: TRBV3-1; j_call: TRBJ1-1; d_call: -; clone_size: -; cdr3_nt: TGTGCCAGCAGCCAAGAGGGACATCGGGGGACTGAAGCTTTCTTT; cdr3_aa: CASSQEGHRGTEAFF
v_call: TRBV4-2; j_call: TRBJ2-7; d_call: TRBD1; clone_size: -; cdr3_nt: TGTGCCAGCAGCCAAGAACAAGGACAGGGAGCCTACGAGCAGTACTTC; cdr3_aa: CASSQEQGQGAYEQYF
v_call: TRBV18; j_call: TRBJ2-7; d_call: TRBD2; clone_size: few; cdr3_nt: TGTGCCAGCTCACCCTTGCTAGCGGGGGGCTACGAGCAGTACTTC; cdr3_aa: CASSPLLAGGYEQYF
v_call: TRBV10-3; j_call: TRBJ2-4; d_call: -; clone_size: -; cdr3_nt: TGTGCCATCAGTGCGGACAGTTACATTCAGTACTTC; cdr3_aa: CAISADSYIQYF
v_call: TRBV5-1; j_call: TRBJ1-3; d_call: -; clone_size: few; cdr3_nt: TGCGCCAGCAGCTTGGATGGACGAGAAACCATATATTTT; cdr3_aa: CASSLDGRETIYF
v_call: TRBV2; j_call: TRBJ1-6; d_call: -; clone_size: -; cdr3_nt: TGTGCCAGCAGTGAACAGGGGTTTTCACCCCTCCACTTT; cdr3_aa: CASSEQGFSPLHF
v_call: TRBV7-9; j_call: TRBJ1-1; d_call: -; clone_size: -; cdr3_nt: TGTGCCAGCAGCTTAATCACACATGAAGCTTTCTTT; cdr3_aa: CASSLITHEAFF
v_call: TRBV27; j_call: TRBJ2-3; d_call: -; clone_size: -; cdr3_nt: TGTGCCAGCAGTTTAAGGACCACAGATACGCAGTATTTT; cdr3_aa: CASSLRTTDTQYF
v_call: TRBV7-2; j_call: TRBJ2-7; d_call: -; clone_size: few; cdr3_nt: TGTGCCAGCAGCTTAGCGTGGGGGGCGTACGAGCAGTACTTC; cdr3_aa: CASSLAWGAYEQYF